The 10 T cell receptor beta chains below were found in one sample sequenced in a study of T cell responses to AZD1222 COVID-19 vaccine. Method: immunoSEQ multiplex PCR; TCRdb's copy keeps in-frame clones and lacks some. The sample has about 140,000 clones, 85% to 90% seen once; the top ten hold roughly 1.7%. Material: peripheral blood, obtained on day 0 of AZD1222 vaccination. All receptors derive from an adult in good health.

J is TRBJ1-1 and V is TRBV4-1, with 8 bases fitting TRBD1. CDR3 length: 15 amino acids. The germline V gene has CDR1 MGHRA and CDR2 YSYEKL. J was trimmed by 3 bases and V by 5 bases; bases with no gene match: 8. In DNA form, the CDR3 reads TGCGCCAGCAGCTACCGGACAGGGAAGGACACTGAAGCTTTCTTT. Amino acid sequence: CASSYRTGKDTEAFF.

This clone showed up just once. The chain combines TRBV24-1 with TRBJ2-1; 8 bases line up with TRBD2. CDR1 and CDR2 (germline): KGHDR, SFDVKD. Germline trimming cut 5 bases from V and 7 bases from J; bases unmatched to any gene: 15. CDR3 length: 17 amino acids. The CDR3 nucleotides are TGTGCCACCAGTGGGACCGGTTACGGGAGGGCCGGGAATGAGCAGTTCTTC. Residues: CATSGTGYGRAGNEQFF.

The V and J genes are TRBV7-9 and TRBJ2-1; 7 nucleotides line up with TRBD2. Germline V gene sequence: CDR1 SEHNR, CDR2 FQNEAQ (reference sequence). CDR3 length: 14 amino acids. With V trimmed by 10 bases and J by 4 bases, 10 bases remained unmatched. Here the CDR3 reads CATYQSGAYNEQFF. The CDR3 nucleotides read TGTGCCACCTATCAGAGCGGGGCATACAATGAGCAGTTCTTC.

The CDR3 nucleotides are TGTGCCACGATGGGGGGCTCTGAAGCTTTCTTT. It encodes CATMGGSEAFF. The rearrangement uses TRBV6-6 and TRBJ1-1, with D tentatively TRBD1 (6 bases). Deletions cut 10 bases from V and 6 bases from J, with 12 bases between. CDR3 length: 11 amino acids. Germline CDR1 MNHNY, CDR2 SVGAGI (reference sequence).

This rearrangement joins TRBV6-5 to TRBJ1-2; 10 nucleotides align to TRBD1. Germline lookup yields CDR1 MNHEY and CDR2 SVGAGI. With V trimmed by 6 bases and J by 6 bases, 7 bases remained unmatched. This CDR3 has 14 amino acids. CDR3 sequence reads: CASSPGQGIHGYTF. The CDR3 coding sequence is TGTGCCAGCAGCCCGGGACAGGGGATTCATGGCTACACCTTC.

The chain couples TRBV28 to TRBJ1-2; possibly TRBD1 for D (5 bases). The CDR3 sequence is 13 residues long. Trimming removed 4 bases at V and 8 bases at J, with 14 bases between. Germline V lookup: CDR1 MDHEN, CDR2 SYDVKM. This CDR3 reads CASSSRDLRGYTF. In DNA form, the CDR3 reads TGTGCCAGCAGTTCCCGGGACCTCAGGGGCTACACCTTC.

The chain employs TRBV5-5 and TRBJ1-2; 9 bases line up with TRBD1. The V and J ends lost 6 bases and 8 bases, in that order; junction bases with no gene match: 11. Germline V CDR1 and CDR2: SGHKS, YYEKEE (reference sequence). CDR3 length equals 14 residues. The DNA of the CDR3 is TGTGCCAGCAACGGACAGGGGTCCGTATTAGGCTACACCTTC. This gives the protein CASNGQGSVLGYTF.

This clone occurred once. Other DNA sequences in the same sample also yield this CDR3. The V and J genes are TRBV19 and TRBJ1-1; D uncertain. V shed 3 bases and J shed 2 bases, with 7 bases lying between them. There are 13 residues in the CDR3. From germline, CDR1 is LNHDA and CDR2 SQIVND (reference sequence). The CDR3 DNA follows: TGTGCCAGTAGTATCAGTACCAACACTGAAGCTTTCTTT. Translated, it gives CASSISTNTEAFF. Combining the CDR3 with reference TRBV19 and TRBJ1-1 gives the whole variable domain DGGITQSPKYLFRKEGQNVTLSCEQNLNHDAMYWYRQDPGQGLRLIYYSQIVNDFQKGDIAEGYSVSREKKESFPLTVTSAQKNPTAFYLCASSISTNTEAFFGQGTRLTVV.

J is TRBJ1-1 and V is TRBV10-2, with 7 bases matching TRBD1. Per the germline V gene, CDR1 is WSHSY and CDR2 is SAAADI. The CDR3 extends over 17 amino acids. The J segment lost 1 base and the V segment lost 6 bases, leaving 14 bases of the junction unmatched. Here the CDR3 DNA reads TGCGCCAGCAGCGGTTTACAGGGGCTGGTGACGAACACTGAAGCTTTCTTT. It specifies CASSGLQGLVTNTEAFF.

The chain combines TRBV6-5 with TRBJ1-2; 9 bases match TRBD1. The length of the CDR3 is 14 residues. The V segment lost 6 bases and the J segment 3 bases; nucleotides outside the gene matches: 5. Germline CDR1 reads MNHEY; CDR2 reads SVGAGI. In nucleotides, the CDR3 is TGTGCCAGCAGCCCCGGACAGGGGCACTATGGCTACACCTTC. This encodes CASSPGQGHYGYTF.